This TCR beta chain was found in a study of CD4 T cells in relation to SARS-CoV-2 and coronaviruses. For the study at large: TCR beta CDR3s were sequenced after roughly ten-day antigen culture of PBMCs. Study outcomes and limitations: Crossreactivity was assessed only for spike protein, not other viral proteins.

A note on this clone: Its matching antigen is unknown.

More than 8.5 x 10^4 naive or memory CD4+ cells were cultured with CEF peptides for about 10 days. The J segment lost 16 bases and the V segment lost 8 bases, leaving 8 bases of the junction unmatched. The CDR3 runs 11 residues. Produced via immunoSEQ multiplex PCR; TCRdb's table is partial and in-frame only. The sample has 30,000 to 40,000 clones, around four fifths seen once. The specimen was memory CD4+ T cells from PBMCs, cultured in vitro. The V gene is TRBV12-3 or TRBV12-4, the J gene TRBJ2-1, with 10 bases aligning to TRBD2. The TCR was taken from an adult with COVID-19. The CDR3 loop reads CASSSGGISFF. In DNA form, the CDR3 reads TGTGCCAGCTCTAGCGGGGGCATTAGTTTCTTC.